The 25 T cell receptor beta chains in this list originate from one sample, sequenced in a study of T cell responses to AZD1222 COVID-19 vaccine (dated by TCRdb to the early 2020s). What this sample's time point label stands for: baseline before first vaccination. The library was made by the immunoSEQ multiplex PCR assay. TCRdb obtained this table from immuneACCESS and retained in-frame rearrangements with V and J assigned. These tables miss some clones; where compared with another copy, unresolved V genes account for less than half of the shortfall, and the remainder is unexplained. Across this sample there are about 99,000 clones, with 70% to 90% seen only once. The leading ten clones occupy around 3.1% of the sample. The specimen comprised peripheral blood, sampled on day 0 of AZD1222 vaccination. The receptor set was obtained from an adult in good health.

The V and J genes are TRBV7-2 and TRBJ2-7, with 14 bases lining up with TRBD2. Per the germline V gene, CDR1 is SGHTA and CDR2 is FQGNSA. CDR3 length: 16 amino acids. V shed 10 bases, J shed 5 bases, and the junction held 13 bases outside the gene matches. The CDR3: CATRAGLAGGLDEQYF. The CDR3, as DNA: TGTGCCACCCGGGCTGGACTAGCGGGGGGTCTGGACGAGCAGTACTTC.

This clone was picked up one time. The chain carries TRBV6-2 or TRBV6-3 and TRBJ1-2, with a possible D match to TRBD1 (5 bases). V lost 4 bases to trimming and J lost 4 bases, with 16 bases between them. The CDR3 length is 15 residues. Germline CDR1 and CDR2: MNHEY and SVGEGT. The CDR3 coding sequence is TGTGCCAGCAGTTTCGACGGGGCACCGGGCTATGGCTACACCTTC. Its protein is CASSFDGAPGYGYTF.

This chain links TRBV6-5 with TRBJ2-7; a possible D gene is TRBD2 (7 bases). V was cut by 5 bases and J by 9 bases, with 23 bases left in between. The CDR3 is 15 amino acids. Germline CDR1 and CDR2: MNHEY and SVGAGI. In DNA form, the CDR3 reads TGTGCCAGCAGTAATAGACTAGCAGGGGAATTTGGGCAGTACGTC. Its translation: CASSNRLAGEFGQYV.

The genes are TRBV11-3 and TRBJ1-1; D unresolved. Trimming shortened V by 2 bases and J by 7 bases, and 11 bases separated the two germline ends. The CDR3 is 13 amino acids. Germline assignment: CDR1 SGHNT and CDR2 YENEEA. The chain's CDR3 is CASSLNGGYEAFF. Here the CDR3 DNA reads TGTGCCAGCAGCTTAAATGGAGGGTATGAAGCTTTCTTT.

The chain employs TRBV19 and TRBJ1-5; D might be TRBD1 (5 bases). The CDR3 contains 16 residues. Germline-derived CDR1 and CDR2 are LNHDA and SQIVND (reference sequence). Between the trimmed V and J ends, which lost 5 bases and 7 bases, there was a span of 21 bases. CDR3 coding DNA: TGTGCCAGTAGTCCGTGGGGCAGAACAATCCCACAGCCCCAGCATTTT. It codes for CASSPWGRTIPQPQHF.

This clone occurred once. V gene TRBV7-2 combines with J gene TRBJ2-1, with 8 bases identical to TRBD2. V dropped 10 bases and J dropped 7; count of bases not matched to a gene: 12. CDR1 and CDR2 (germline): SGHTA, FQGNSA. The CDR3 extends over 14 amino acids. This CDR3 is CATGPIAGRNEQFF. CDR3 sequence (DNA): TGTGCCACAGGACCGATAGCGGGGCGGAATGAGCAGTTCTTC.

This clone has just one count. The chain combines TRBV18 with TRBJ1-4; 7 bases agree with TRBD1. V shed 1 base and J 3 bases; nucleotides not matched to a gene: 5. Germline assignment: CDR1 KGHSH and CDR2 LQKENI. This CDR3 is 16 amino acids long. CDR3 residues: CASSPLYRGANEKLFF. In nucleotides, the CDR3 is TGTGCCAGCTCACCACTCTACAGGGGCGCTAATGAAAAACTGTTTTTT. Drawing the rest from reference TRBV18 and TRBJ1-4, the complete variable domain is NAGVMQNPRHLVRRRGQEARLRCSPMKGHSHVYWYRQLPEEGLKFMVYLQKENIIDESGMPKERFSAEFPKEGPSILRIQQVVRGDSAAYFCASSPLYRGANEKLFFGSGTQLSVL.

The genes are TRBV27 and TRBJ2-3, with 9 bases that match TRBD2. Germline lookup yields CDR1 MNHEY and CDR2 SMNVEV (reference sequence). This CDR3 is 15 amino acids long. V trimming: 5 bases; J trimming: 2 bases; junction bases outside the gene matches: 5. CDR3 nucleotide sequence: TGTGCCAGCAGTAAGCGGGGGGCAGCCACAGATACGCAGTATTTT. Translated: CASSKRGAATDTQYF.

This chain joins TRBV3-1 (or the pseudogene TRBV3-2) and TRBJ1-1; 7 bases map to TRBD1. V lost 1 base and J lost 6; bases outside the gene matches: 5. Germline loops: CDR1 LGHDT, CDR2 YNNKEL (reference sequence). The CDR3 spans 14 residues. The CDR3: CASSQGQGVSEAFF. DNA for the CDR3: TGTGCCAGCAGCCAAGGCCAGGGGGTGTCTGAAGCTTTCTTT.

The CDR3 nucleotides read TGCGCCAGCAGCTTGGCCCAGGGGGCCTTTGATGGCTACACCTTC. Residues: CASSLAQGAFDGYTF. The gene calls are TRBV5-1 and TRBJ1-2, with TRBD1 matching 8 bases. Germline CDR1 reads SGHRS; CDR2 reads YFSETQ. V gave up 0 bases and J gave up 6 bases; unmatched junction bases: 7. CDR3 length equals 15 residues.

The chain recombines TRBV11-3 with TRBJ2-1; 10 nucleotides line up with TRBD1. This CDR3 region has 14 residues. Looked up from germline, CDR1 is SGHNT and CDR2 is YENEEA. Unmatched junction bases numbered 8, after V lost 6 bases and J lost 9 bases. CDR3 DNA: TGTGCCAGCAGTGCCGGGACAGGGGTCAGTGAGCAGTTCTTC. As protein: CASSAGTGVSEQFF.

The chain joins TRBV3-1 (or the pseudogene TRBV3-2) to TRBJ2-5, with a tentative D call TRBD2 (5 bases). Trimming removed 6 bases at V and 5 bases at J, with 16 bases between. This CDR3 has 14 residues. Germline V gives CDR1 LGHDT, CDR2 YNNKEL (reference sequence). CDR3 protein: CASSLSGNRETQYF. CDR3 DNA sequence: TGTGCCAGCAGTCTTTCCGGGAACCGGGAGACCCAGTACTTC.

The genes are TRBV9 and TRBJ2-3; 9 bases are shared with TRBD1. CDR3 length: 16 amino acids. Germline lookup yields CDR1 SGDLS and CDR2 YYNGEE. V was clipped by 0 bases and J by 2 bases; unmatched bases: 4. The CDR3 sequence: CASSVGDRGFTDTQYF. The CDR3 region has the DNA TGTGCCAGCAGCGTAGGTGACAGGGGGTTCACAGATACGCAGTATTTT. The entire variable domain, with the rest obtained from reference TRBV9 and TRBJ2-3, is as follows: DSGVTQTPKHLITATGQRVTLRCSPRSGDLSVYWYQQSLDQGLQFLIQYYNGEERAKGNILERFSAQQFPDLHSELNLSSLELGDSALYFCASSVGDRGFTDTQYFGPGTRLTVL.

This chain joins TRBV5-1 and TRBJ1-6; tentatively, D is TRBD1 (5 bases). Germline V CDR1 and CDR2: SGHRS, YFSETQ. V lost 0 bases and J lost 8, with 9 bases in between. The CDR3 totals 14 residues. The CDR3 region has the DNA TGCGCCAGCAGCTTGGCGGGGGACGATTCACCCCTCCACTTT. This codes for CASSLAGDDSPLHF. Full variable domain (rest looked up from reference TRBV5-1 and TRBJ1-6): KAGVTQTPRYLIKTRGQQVTLSCSPISGHRSVSWYQQTPGQGLQFLFEYFSETQRNKGNFPGRFSGRQFSNSRSEMNVSTLELGDSALYLCASSLAGDDSPLHFGNGTRLTVT.

The chain couples TRBV4-1 to TRBJ1-1; TRBD1 is a possible D gene (6 bases). The CDR3 loop spans 14 amino acids. CDR1 is MGHRA and CDR2 is YSYEKL in the germline V gene. The V end lost 0 bases, the J end lost 1 base, and 6 bases lay between the germline ends. CDR3 loop: CASSQEGANTEAFF. CDR3 bases: TGCGCCAGCAGCCAAGAGGGGGCGAACACTGAAGCTTTCTTT.

The rearrangement links TRBV3-1 (or the pseudogene TRBV3-2) to TRBJ2-1; D gene uncertain. Germline V CDR1 and CDR2: LGHDT, YNNKEL (reference sequence). V gave up 2 bases and J gave up 5 bases, with 10 bases separating them. The CDR3 is 14 amino acids. The CDR3 loop is CASSQSRPDNEQFF. CDR3 nucleotides: TGTGCCAGCAGCCAAAGTCGTCCGGACAATGAGCAGTTCTTC.

The chain combines TRBV6-1 with TRBJ1-1; possibly TRBD1 for D (5 bases). The CDR3 totals 15 residues. CDR1 and CDR2 from the germline V gene are MNHNS and SASEGT. V lost 2 bases and J lost 0, with 10 bases in between. The CDR3 nucleotides read TGTGCCAGCAGTGAATTGGGGGGAGTGAACACTGAAGCTTTCTTT. It specifies CASSELGGVNTEAFF.

V and J are TRBV9 and TRBJ1-6; D is undetermined. CDR1 is SGDLS, CDR2 YYNGEE, per germline. Trimming stripped 0 bases from V and 7 bases from J, with 17 bases between. CDR3 length equals 17 residues. CDR3 DNA sequence: TGTGCCAGCAGCGTAGAGCAGGTCAACCCGGGGAATTCACCCCTCCACTTT. Protein product: CASSVEQVNPGNSPLHF.

In regard to this clone: The junction departs from germline at one end; a sequencing error may be responsible. This rearrangement joins TRBV7-7 to TRBJ2-2; 9 nucleotides agree with TRBD1. The CDR3 spans 18 residues. CDR1 is SSHAT and CDR2 is FNYEAQ in the germline V gene (reference sequence). The CDR3: CASSSGQGKAPYTGELFF. The CDR3 DNA follows: TGTGCTAGCAGCTCGGGACAGGGAAAGGCCCCTTACACCGGGGAGCTGTTTTTT. Combining the CDR3 with reference TRBV7-7 and TRBJ2-2 gives the whole variable domain GAGVSQSPRYKVTKRGQDVTLRCDPISSHATLYWYQQALGQGPEFLTYFNYEAQPDKSGLPSDRFSAERPEGSISTLTIQRTEQRDSAMYRCASSSGQGKAPYTGELFFGEGSRLTVL.

CDR3 sequence: CASSPGSFTEAFF. CDR3 sequence (DNA): TGTGCCAGTAGTCCAGGGAGTTTCACTGAAGCTTTCTTT. The V and J genes are TRBV19 and TRBJ1-1; tentative D call: TRBD1 (5 bases). CDR3 length: 13 residues. The V and J ends lost 5 bases and 4 bases respectively, with 11 bases between them. Germline CDR1 is LNHDA and CDR2 is SQIVND (reference sequence).

V and J are TRBV9 and TRBJ2-3; TRBD1 is a possible D gene (5 bases). This CDR3 has 17 amino acids. Germline-derived CDR1 and CDR2 are SGDLS and YYNGEE. The V and J ends lost 1 base and 3 bases respectively, with 18 bases between them. The CDR3 bases are TGTGCCAGCAGCGTACCCCGGGCAGGGTATCGTACAGATACGCAGTATTTT. It yields the protein CASSVPRAGYRTDTQYF.

This clone was detected only once. The J gene is TRBJ2-1, the V gene TRBV5-4; the match to TRBD2 covers 9 bases. This CDR3 contains 16 residues. Trimming took 1 base from V and 6 from J; bases not matched to a gene: 8. Germline V gives CDR1 SGHNT, CDR2 YYREEE (reference sequence). The CDR3 coding sequence is TGTGCCAGCAGCTTGTCCCTAGCGGGGCTAGTCAATGAGCAGTTCTTC. Protein sequence: CASSLSLAGLVNEQFF.

CDR3: CASSPWTSGPGGNEQFF. Here the CDR3 DNA reads TGTGCCAGTAGTCCCTGGACTAGCGGGCCTGGGGGCAATGAGCAGTTCTTC. J is TRBJ2-1 and V is TRBV19, with TRBD2 matching over 11 bases. V shed 5 bases, J shed 6 bases, and the junction held 12 bases outside the gene matches. CDR1 and CDR2 from the germline V gene are LNHDA and SQIVND (reference sequence). The CDR3 has 17 residues.

In this sample, this clone turned up once. The V gene is TRBV7-3, the J gene TRBJ1-6; 7 positions match TRBD1. Looked up from germline, CDR1 is SGHTA and CDR2 is FQGTGA. The CDR3 totals 14 residues. V shed 2 bases, J shed 7 bases, and the junction held 2 bases outside the gene matches. CDR3 in amino acids: CASSLDRANSPLHF. CDR3 DNA sequence: TGTGCCAGCAGCTTAGACAGGGCGAATTCACCCCTCCACTTT.

The chain combines TRBV28 with TRBJ1-2; no definite D call. Trimming cost V 5 bases and J 3 bases, with 10 bases left between them. Germline V gene sequence: CDR1 MDHEN, CDR2 SYDVKM. This CDR3 has 13 amino acids. The CDR3 DNA is TGTGCCAGCAGTGGGTCTCAGGACTATGGCTACACCTTC. As protein: CASSGSQDYGYTF.